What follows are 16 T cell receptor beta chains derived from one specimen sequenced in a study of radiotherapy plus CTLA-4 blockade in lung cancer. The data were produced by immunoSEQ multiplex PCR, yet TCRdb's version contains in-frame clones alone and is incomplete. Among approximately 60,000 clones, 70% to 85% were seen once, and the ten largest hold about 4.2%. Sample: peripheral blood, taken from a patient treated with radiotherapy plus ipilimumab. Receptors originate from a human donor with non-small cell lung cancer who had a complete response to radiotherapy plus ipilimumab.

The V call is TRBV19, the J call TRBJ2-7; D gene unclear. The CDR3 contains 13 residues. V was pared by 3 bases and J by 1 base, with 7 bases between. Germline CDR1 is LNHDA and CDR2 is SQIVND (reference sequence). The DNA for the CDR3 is TGTGCCAGTAGTATGCGAACTTCCTACGAGCAGTACTTC. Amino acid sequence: CASSMRTSYEQYF.

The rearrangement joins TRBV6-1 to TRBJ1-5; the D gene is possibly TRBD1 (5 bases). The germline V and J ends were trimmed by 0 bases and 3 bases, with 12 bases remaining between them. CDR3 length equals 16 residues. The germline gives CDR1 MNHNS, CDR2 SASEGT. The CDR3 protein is CASSEATGVANQPQHF. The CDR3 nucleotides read TGTGCCAGCAGTGAAGCGACGGGGGTGGCCAATCAGCCCCAGCATTTT.

CDR3 nucleotide sequence: TGTGCCAGCAGTCACCGGGACAGGAAAGAGACCCAGTACTTC. The encoded protein is CASSHRDRKETQYF. The genes are TRBV6-5 and TRBJ2-5, with TRBD1 identical over 8 bases. The CDR3 spans 14 residues. CDR1 and CDR2 from the germline V gene are MNHEY and SVGAGI. Trimming at V came to 5 bases and at J to 3 bases, leaving 5 bases not matched to a gene.

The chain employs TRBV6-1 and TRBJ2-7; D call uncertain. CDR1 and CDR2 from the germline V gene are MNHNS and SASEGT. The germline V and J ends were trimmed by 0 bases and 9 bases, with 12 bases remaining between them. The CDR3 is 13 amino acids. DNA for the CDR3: TGTGCCAGCAGTGAAGCCGCGAGGCCTGGGCAGTACTTC. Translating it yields CASSEAARPGQYF.

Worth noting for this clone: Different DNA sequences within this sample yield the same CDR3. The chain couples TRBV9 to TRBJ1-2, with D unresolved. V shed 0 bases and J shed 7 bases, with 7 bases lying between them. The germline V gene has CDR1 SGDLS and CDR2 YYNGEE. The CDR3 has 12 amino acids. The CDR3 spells CASSVEDRGYTF. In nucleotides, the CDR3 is TGTGCCAGCAGCGTAGAAGATCGTGGCTACACCTTC.

The CDR3 coding sequence is TGTGCCAGCAGCCCCCCTTTGCGGACGGACTATGGCTACACCTTC. Residues: CASSPPLRTDYGYTF. V and J are TRBV7-2 and TRBJ1-2, with unresolved D. This CDR3 comprises 15 residues. Between the trimmed V and J ends, which lost 5 bases and 3 bases, there was a span of 16 bases. Germline values: CDR1 SGHTA, CDR2 FQGNSA.

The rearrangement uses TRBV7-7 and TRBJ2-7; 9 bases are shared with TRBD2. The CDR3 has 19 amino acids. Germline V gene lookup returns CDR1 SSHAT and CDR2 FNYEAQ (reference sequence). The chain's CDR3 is CASSFLAGELGEGPFEQYV. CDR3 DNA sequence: TGTGCTAGCAGCTTCTTAGCGGGAGAATTGGGGGAGGGTCCGTTCGAGCAGTACGTC.

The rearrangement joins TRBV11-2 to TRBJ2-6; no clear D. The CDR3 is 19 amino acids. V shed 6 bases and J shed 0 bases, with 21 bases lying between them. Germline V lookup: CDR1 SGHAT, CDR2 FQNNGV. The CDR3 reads CASSFGRLMAFSGANVLTF. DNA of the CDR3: TGTGCCAGCAGTTTCGGACGGCTCATGGCTTTCTCTGGGGCCAACGTCCTGACTTTC.

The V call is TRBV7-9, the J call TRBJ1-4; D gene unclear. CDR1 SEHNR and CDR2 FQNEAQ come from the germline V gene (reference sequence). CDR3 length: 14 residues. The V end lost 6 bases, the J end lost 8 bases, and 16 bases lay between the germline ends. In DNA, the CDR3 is TGTGCCAGCAGAGAACCTCAAAAAGGGGAAAAACTGTTTTTT. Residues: CASREPQKGEKLFF.

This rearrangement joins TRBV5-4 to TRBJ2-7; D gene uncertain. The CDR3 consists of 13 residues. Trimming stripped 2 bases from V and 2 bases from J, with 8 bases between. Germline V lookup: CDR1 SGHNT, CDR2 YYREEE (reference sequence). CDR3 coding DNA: TGTGCCAGCAGCTTAGACCCGACCTACGAGCAGTACGTC. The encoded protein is CASSLDPTYEQYV.

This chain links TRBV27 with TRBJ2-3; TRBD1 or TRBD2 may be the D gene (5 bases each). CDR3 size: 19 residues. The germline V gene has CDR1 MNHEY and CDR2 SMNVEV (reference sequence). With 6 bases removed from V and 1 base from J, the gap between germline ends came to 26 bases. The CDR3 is CASRAGTVPFFFGTDTQYF. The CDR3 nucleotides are TGTGCCAGCAGGGCCGGGACCGTACCCTTTTTTTTTGGCACAGATACGCAGTATTTT.

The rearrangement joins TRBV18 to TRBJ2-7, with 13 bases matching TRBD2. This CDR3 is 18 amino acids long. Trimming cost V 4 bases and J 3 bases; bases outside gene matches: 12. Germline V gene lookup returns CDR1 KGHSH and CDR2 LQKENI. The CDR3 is CASSLKVGGTSGDYEQYF. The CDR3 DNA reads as TGTGCCAGCTCACTAAAAGTAGGGGGGACTAGCGGGGACTACGAGCAGTACTTC.

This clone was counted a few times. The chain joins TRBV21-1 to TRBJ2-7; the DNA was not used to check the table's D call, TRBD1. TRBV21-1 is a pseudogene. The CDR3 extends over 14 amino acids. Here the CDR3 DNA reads TGTGCCAGCAGCTCAGGACAGGGGATCTGCGAGCAGTACGTC. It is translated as CASSSGQGICEQYV.

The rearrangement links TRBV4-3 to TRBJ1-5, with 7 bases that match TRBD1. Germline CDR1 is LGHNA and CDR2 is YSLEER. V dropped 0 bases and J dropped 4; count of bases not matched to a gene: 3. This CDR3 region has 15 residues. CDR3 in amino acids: CASSQDHRGNQPQHF. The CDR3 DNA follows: TGCGCCAGCAGCCAAGATCACAGGGGTAATCAGCCCCAGCATTTT.

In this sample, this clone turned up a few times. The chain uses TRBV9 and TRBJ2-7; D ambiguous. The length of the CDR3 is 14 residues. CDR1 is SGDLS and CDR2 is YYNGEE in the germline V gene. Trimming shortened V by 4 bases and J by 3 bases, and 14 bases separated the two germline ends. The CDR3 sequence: CASSLRMGNYEQYV. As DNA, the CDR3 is TGTGCCAGCAGCCTTCGGATGGGGAACTACGAGCAGTACGTC.

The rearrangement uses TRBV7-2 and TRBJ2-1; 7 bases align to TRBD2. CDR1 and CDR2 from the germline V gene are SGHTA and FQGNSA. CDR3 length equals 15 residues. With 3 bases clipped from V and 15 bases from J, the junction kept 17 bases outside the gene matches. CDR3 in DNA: TGTGCCAGCAGCTTTTTCCTAGCGGAATCAAGGGGACTGTTCTTC. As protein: CASSFFLAESRGLFF.